This T cell receptor beta chain is drawn from a study of cytomegalovirus exposure and HLA in healthy donors. This clone was seen more than once but under ten times. The PCR made use of 60 Vbeta and 13 Jbeta primers. The method was immunoSEQ multiplex PCR; TCRdb's version includes in-frame clones alone and lacks a portion of them. The repertoire holds about 140,000 clones, with around nine tenths as singletons. CDR3 length equals 14 residues. Germline loops: CDR1 SNHLY, CDR2 FYNNEI. Trimming shortened V by 3 bases and J by 7 bases, and 13 bases separated the two germline ends. The TCR sequence derives from a young woman in good health and CMV-seronegative. This chain joins TRBV2 and TRBJ1-5; D perhaps matches TRBD1 (5 bases). The specimen was PBMCs. CDR3 amino acids: CASSDQGFRQPQHF. CDR3 nucleotides: TGTGCCAGCAGTGACCAGGGTTTTCGACAGCCCCAGCATTTT.